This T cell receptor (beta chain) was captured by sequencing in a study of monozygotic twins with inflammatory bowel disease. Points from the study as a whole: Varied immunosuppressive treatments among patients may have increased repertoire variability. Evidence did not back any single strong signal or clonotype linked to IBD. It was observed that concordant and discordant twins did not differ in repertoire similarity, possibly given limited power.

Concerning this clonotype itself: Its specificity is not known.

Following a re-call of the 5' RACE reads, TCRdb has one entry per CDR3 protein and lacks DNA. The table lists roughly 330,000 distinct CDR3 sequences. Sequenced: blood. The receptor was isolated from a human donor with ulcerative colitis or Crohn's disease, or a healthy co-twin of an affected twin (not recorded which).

The CDR3 reads CASSPPGVGETQYF. V gene TRBV27 combines with J gene TRBJ2-5; TCRdb gives TRBD1 as the D gene, but with no DNA this cannot be confirmed. Germline assignment: CDR1 MNHEY and CDR2 SMNVEV (reference sequence). CDR3 length: 14 residues.